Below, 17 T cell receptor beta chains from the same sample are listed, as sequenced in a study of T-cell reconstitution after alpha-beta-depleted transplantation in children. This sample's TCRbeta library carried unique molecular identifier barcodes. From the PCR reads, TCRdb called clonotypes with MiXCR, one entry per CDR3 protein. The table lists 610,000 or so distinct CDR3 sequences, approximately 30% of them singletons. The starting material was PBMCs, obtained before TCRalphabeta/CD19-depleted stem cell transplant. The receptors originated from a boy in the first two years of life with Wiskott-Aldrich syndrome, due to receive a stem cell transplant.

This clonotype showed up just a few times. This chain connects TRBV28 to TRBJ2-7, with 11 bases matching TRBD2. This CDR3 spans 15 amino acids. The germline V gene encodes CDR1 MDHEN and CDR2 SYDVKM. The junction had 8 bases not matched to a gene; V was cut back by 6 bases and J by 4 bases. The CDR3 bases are TGTGCCAGCAGGATCCCTAGCGGGAGGAGTTACGAGCAGTACTTC. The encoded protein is CASRIPSGRSYEQYF.

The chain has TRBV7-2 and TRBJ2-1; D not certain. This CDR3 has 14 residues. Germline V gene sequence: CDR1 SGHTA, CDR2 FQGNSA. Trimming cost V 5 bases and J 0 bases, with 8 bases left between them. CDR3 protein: CASSVDHSYNEQFF. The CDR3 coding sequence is TGTGCCAGCAGCGTGGACCACTCCTACAATGAGCAGTTCTTC.

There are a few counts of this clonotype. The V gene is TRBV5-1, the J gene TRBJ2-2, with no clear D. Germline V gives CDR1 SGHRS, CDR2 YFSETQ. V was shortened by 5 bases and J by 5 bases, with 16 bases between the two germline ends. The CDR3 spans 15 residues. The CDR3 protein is CASRLTGVGTGELFF. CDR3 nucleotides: TGCGCCAGCAGGTTAACGGGCGTGGGGACCGGGGAGCTGTTTTTT.

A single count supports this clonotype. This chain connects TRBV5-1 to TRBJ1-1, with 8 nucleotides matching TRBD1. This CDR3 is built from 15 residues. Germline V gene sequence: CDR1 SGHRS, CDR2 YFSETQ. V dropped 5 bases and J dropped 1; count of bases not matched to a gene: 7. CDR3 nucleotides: TGCGCCAGCAGGTCGACAGGGGAGGGGAACACTGAAGCTTTCTTT. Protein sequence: CASRSTGEGNTEAFF.

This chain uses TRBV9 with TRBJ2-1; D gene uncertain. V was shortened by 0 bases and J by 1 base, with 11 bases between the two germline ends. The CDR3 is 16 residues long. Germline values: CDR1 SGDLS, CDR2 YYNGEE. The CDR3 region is CASSVELTFSYNEQFF. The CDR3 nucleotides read TGTGCCAGCAGCGTAGAGTTGACTTTTTCCTACAATGAGCAGTTCTTC.

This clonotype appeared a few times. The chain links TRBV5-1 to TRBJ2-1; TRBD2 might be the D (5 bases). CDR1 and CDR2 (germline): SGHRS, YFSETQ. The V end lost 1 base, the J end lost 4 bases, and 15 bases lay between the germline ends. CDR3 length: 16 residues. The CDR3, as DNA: TGCGCCAGCAGCTTGCTGAGCGGAGCCGAATACAATGAGCAGTTCTTC. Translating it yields CASSLLSGAEYNEQFF.

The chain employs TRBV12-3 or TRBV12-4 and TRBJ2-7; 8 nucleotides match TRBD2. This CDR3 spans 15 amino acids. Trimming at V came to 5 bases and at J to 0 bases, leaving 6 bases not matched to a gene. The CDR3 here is CASSPSGRGSYEQYF. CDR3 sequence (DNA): TGTGCCAGCAGTCCCAGCGGGAGAGGCTCCTACGAGCAGTACTTC.

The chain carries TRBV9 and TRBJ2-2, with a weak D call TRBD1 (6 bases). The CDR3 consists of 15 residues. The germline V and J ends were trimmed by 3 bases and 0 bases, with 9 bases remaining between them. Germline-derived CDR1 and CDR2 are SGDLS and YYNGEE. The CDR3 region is CASSEGHTNTGELFF. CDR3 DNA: TGTGCCAGCAGCGAGGGACATACGAACACCGGGGAGCTGTTTTTT. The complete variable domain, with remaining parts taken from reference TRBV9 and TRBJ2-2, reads DSGVTQTPKHLITATGQRVTLRCSPRSGDLSVYWYQQSLDQGLQFLIQYYNGEERAKGNILERFSAQQFPDLHSELNLSSLELGDSALYFCASSEGHTNTGELFFGEGSRLTVL.

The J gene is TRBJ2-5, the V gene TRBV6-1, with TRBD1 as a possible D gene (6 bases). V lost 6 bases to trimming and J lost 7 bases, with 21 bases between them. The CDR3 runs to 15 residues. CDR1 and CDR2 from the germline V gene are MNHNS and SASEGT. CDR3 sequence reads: CASSTEQGPAGTQYF. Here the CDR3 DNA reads TGTGCCAGCAGCACCGAACAGGGACCCGCGGGGACCCAGTACTTC.

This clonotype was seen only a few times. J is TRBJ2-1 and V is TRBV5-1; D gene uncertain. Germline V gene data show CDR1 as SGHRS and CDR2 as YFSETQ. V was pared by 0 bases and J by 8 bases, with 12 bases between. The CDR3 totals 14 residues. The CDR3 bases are TGCGCCAGCAGCTTGGCCGTAGGTTCCGATGAGCAGTTCTTC. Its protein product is CASSLAVGSDEQFF.

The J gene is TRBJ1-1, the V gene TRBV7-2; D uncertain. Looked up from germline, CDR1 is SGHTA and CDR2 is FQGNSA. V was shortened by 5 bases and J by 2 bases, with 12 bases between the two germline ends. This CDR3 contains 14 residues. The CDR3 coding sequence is TGTGCCAGCAGCCCCCAAGCATTAAACACTGAAGCTTTCTTT. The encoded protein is CASSPQALNTEAFF.

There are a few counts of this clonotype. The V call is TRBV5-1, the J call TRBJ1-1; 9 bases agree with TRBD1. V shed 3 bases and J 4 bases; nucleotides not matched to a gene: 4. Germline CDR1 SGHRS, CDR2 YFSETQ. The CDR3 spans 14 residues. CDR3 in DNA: TGCGCCAGCAGCTCGGACAGGGGAGGCACTGAAGCTTTCTTT. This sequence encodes CASSSDRGGTEAFF.

The chain's CDR3 is CASRPAGTGGWNEQFF. CDR3 coding DNA: TGTGCCAGCAGACCTGCCGGGACAGGGGGTTGGAATGAGCAGTTCTTC. The chain employs TRBV28 and TRBJ2-1; 11 positions agree with TRBD1. Germline CDR1 MDHEN, CDR2 SYDVKM. The CDR3 consists of 16 residues. V shed 6 bases and J 7 bases; nucleotides not matched to a gene: 11.

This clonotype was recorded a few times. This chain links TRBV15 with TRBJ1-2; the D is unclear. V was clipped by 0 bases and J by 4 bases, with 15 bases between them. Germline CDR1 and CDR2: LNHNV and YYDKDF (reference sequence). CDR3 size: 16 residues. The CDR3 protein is CATSRDHASAFYGYTF. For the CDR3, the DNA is TGTGCCACCAGCAGAGATCATGCTTCAGCGTTCTATGGCTACACCTTC.

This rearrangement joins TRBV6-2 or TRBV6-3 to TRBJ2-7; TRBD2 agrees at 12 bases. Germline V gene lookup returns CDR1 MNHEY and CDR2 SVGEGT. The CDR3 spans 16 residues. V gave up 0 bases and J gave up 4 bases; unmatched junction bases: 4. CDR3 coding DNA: TGTGCCAGCAGTTACTCTCCGACTAGCGGGAGATACGAGCAGTACTTC. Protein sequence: CASSYSPTSGRYEQYF.

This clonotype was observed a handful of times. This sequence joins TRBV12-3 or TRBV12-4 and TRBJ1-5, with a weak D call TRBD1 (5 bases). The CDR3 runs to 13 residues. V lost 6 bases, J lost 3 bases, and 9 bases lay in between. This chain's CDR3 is CASRQGFNQPQHF. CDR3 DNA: TGTGCCAGCAGGCAGGGTTTCAATCAGCCCCAGCATTTT.

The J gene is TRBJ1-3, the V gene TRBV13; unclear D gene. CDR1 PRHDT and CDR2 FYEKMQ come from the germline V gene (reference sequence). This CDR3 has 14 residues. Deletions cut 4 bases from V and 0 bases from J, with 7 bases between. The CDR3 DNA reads TGTGCCAGCAGCTCAGCCGCCTCTGGAAACACCATATATTTT. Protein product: CASSSAASGNTIYF.